This T cell receptor beta chain was documented in a study of cytomegalovirus exposure and HLA in healthy donors. Findings and limits, study-wide: A few chains tied to CMV proved CMV antigen-specific in vitro.

Assay used: immunoSEQ multiplex PCR; TCRdb lists only in-frame clones, some missing. Among 65,000 to 75,000 clones listed, nearly 96% were seen once. About this clone itself: As yet, its antigen is unknown.

A 120-subject validation cohort, separate from the approximately 690-subject first cohort, supplied the donors. With 4 bases clipped from V and 2 bases from J, the junction kept 9 bases outside the gene matches. CDR3 length: 16 amino acids. CDR1 and CDR2 from the germline V gene are SNHLY and FYNNEI. This chain joins TRBV2 and TRBJ2-3; 7 positions agree with TRBD2. The receptor was isolated from a woman between 18 and 30 years old in good health and CMV-seropositive. The sequenced sample consisted of PBMCs. The DNA for the CDR3 is TGTGCCAGCAGTGCTCAACCTAGCGGTTACACAGATACGCAGTATTTT. Protein: CASSAQPSGYTDTQYF.